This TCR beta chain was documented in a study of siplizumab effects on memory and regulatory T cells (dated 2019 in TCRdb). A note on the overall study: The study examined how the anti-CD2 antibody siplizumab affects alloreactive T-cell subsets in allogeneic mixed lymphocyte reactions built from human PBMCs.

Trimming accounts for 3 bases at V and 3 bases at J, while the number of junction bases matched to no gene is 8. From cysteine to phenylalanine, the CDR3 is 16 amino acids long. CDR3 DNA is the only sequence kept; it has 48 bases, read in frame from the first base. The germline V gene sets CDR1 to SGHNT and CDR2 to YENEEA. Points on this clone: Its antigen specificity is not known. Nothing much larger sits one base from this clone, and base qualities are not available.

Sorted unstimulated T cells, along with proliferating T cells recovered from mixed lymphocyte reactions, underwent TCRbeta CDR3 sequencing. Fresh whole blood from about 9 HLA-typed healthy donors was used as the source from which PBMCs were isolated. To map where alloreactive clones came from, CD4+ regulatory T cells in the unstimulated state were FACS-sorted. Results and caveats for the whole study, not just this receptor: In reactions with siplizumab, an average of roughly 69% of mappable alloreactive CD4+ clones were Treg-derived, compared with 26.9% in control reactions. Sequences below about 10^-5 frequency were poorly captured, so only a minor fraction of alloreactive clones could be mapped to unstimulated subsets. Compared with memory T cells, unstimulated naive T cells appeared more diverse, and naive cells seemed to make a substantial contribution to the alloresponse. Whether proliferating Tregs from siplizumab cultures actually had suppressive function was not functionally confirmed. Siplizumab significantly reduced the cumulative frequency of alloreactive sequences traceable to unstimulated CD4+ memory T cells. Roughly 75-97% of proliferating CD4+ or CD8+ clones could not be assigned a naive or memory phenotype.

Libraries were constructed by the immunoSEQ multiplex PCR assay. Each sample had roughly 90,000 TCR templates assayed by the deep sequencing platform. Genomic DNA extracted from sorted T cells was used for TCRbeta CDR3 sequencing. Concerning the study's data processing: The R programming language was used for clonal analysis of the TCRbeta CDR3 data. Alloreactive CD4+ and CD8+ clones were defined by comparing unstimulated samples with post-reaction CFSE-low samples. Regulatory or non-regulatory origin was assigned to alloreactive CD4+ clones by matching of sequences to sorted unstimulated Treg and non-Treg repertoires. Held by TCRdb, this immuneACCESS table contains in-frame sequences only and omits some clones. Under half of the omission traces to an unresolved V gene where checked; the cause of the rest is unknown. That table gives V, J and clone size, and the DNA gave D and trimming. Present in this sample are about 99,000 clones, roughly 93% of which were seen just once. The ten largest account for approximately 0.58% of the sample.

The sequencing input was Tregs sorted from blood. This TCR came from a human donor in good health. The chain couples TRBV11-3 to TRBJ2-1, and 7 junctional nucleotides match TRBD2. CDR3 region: CASSLGGLAVYNEQFF. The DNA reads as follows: TGTGCCAGCAGCTTGGGAGGTCTAGCGGTCTACAATGAGCAGTTCTTC.